Listed here are 20 T cell receptor beta chains from one sample, sequenced in a study of cytomegalovirus exposure and HLA in healthy donors. TCRdb's table, derived via immunoSEQ multiplex PCR, lists solely in-frame clones and lacks some. Of about 150,000 clones detected, 75% to 90% appear once; the ten largest clones hold about 20%. The sequencing input was PBMCs. The receptors were gathered from a man in his late teens or twenties in good health and CMV-seropositive.

J is TRBJ1-6 and V is TRBV19; 7 bases are a match to TRBD1. Germline CDR1 is LNHDA and CDR2 is SQIVND (reference sequence). The CDR3 has 15 residues. Trimming removed 6 bases from V and 7 bases from J; junction bases left unmatched: 9. CDR3 DNA sequence: TGTGCCAGTAGAAGCCTTGACAGGGAAAATTCACCCCTCCACTTT. Amino acid sequence: CASRSLDRENSPLHF.

The rearrangement joins TRBV4-3 to TRBJ2-7; unclear D gene. V was pared by 1 base and J by 2 bases, with 6 bases between. Per germline, CDR1 LGHNA and CDR2 YSLEER. The CDR3 loop spans 13 amino acids. The CDR3 spells CASSQGLAYEQYF. The CDR3 bases are TGCGCCAGCAGCCAAGGTCTAGCCTACGAGCAGTACTTC.

The rearrangement joins TRBV6-6 to TRBJ1-5; D perhaps matches TRBD1 (6 bases). Germline V gives CDR1 MNHNY, CDR2 SVGAGI (reference sequence). V gave up 0 bases and J gave up 2 bases, with 11 bases separating them. The CDR3 contains 16 residues. CDR3 region: CASSYSGARGNQPQHF. The CDR3 DNA is TGTGCCAGCAGTTACTCGGGGGCGCGGGGCAATCAGCCCCAGCATTTT.

The chain uses TRBV2 and TRBJ1-4, with D possibly being TRBD1 (5 bases). CDR3 length: 14 amino acids. The ends were cut back, 4 bases at V and 10 bases at J, with 16 bases in the middle. Germline values: CDR1 SNHLY, CDR2 FYNNEI. This CDR3 is CASSVDSWIGKLFF. CDR3 DNA: TGTGCCAGCAGTGTAGACAGTTGGATCGGAAAACTGTTTTTT.

This clone was observed once. The chain uses TRBV4-1 and TRBJ2-2; possible D gene TRBD2, 6 bases. V was trimmed by 4 bases and J by 0 bases, leaving 21 bases between them. Germline V lookup: CDR1 MGHRA, CDR2 YSYEKL. There are 19 residues in the CDR3. The CDR3 bases are TGCGCCAGCAGCCGCACGCCCGTCACGGGAGTTCCGAACACCGGGGAGCTGTTTTTT. It is translated as CASSRTPVTGVPNTGELFF.

This chain connects TRBV7-2 to TRBJ1-2; unclear D gene. Per germline, CDR1 SGHTA and CDR2 FQGNSA. Trimming pared 7 bases from V and 8 bases from J, leaving 26 bases between. The CDR3 loop spans 16 amino acids. CDR3 protein: CASTSRAGSDSRGYTF. The CDR3 DNA follows: TGTGCCAGCACCTCCCGCGCGGGGTCGGATTCGAGGGGCTACACCTTC. Combining the CDR3 with reference TRBV7-2 and TRBJ1-2 gives the whole variable domain GAGVSQSPSNKVTEKGKDVELRCDPISGHTALYWYRQSLGQGLEFLIYFQGNSAPDKSGLPSDRFSAERTGGSVSTLTIQRTQQEDSAVYLCASTSRAGSDSRGYTFGSGTRLTVV.

This clone occurred once. The chain combines TRBV5-4 with TRBJ2-3; 14 positions match TRBD2. The CDR3 spans 18 residues. Germline assignment: CDR1 SGHNT and CDR2 YYREEE (reference sequence). V dropped 6 bases and J dropped 2; count of bases not matched to a gene: 11. The CDR3 nucleotides are TGTGCCAGCACCGTCCCGGGACTAGCGGGAGAGTTCACAGATACGCAGTATTTT. Amino acids: CASTVPGLAGEFTDTQYF.

This chain connects TRBV7-9 to TRBJ2-7; 8 bases fit TRBD1. CDR1 and CDR2 (germline): SEHNR, FQNEAQ (reference sequence). V lost 5 bases, J lost 12 bases, and 9 bases stayed unmatched. CDR3 size: 12 residues. The CDR3 region is CASSQTGVEGYF. The CDR3 DNA is TGTGCCAGCAGCCAGACAGGGGTTGAGGGGTACTTC.

CDR3 protein: CASSRDSYGYTF. The DNA for the CDR3 is TGTGCCAGCAGCCGCGACAGCTATGGCTACACCTTC. This rearrangement joins TRBV9 to TRBJ1-2, with D tentatively TRBD1 (5 bases). Trimming took off 4 bases at V and 4 bases at J, with 8 bases between the two ends. The CDR3 runs 12 residues. Germline V gives CDR1 SGDLS, CDR2 YYNGEE.

The genes are TRBV5-1 and TRBJ1-3; D uncertain. This CDR3 is 13 amino acids long. The V end was cut by 4 bases, the J end by 2 bases, with 7 bases between. The V gene's germline CDR1 is SGHRS and CDR2 YFSETQ. In DNA, the CDR3 is TGCGCCAGCAGCCGCGGAACTGGAAACACCATATATTTT. This gives the protein CASSRGTGNTIYF.

In this sample, this clone turned up once. J is TRBJ2-7 and V is TRBV7-2, with TRBD2 matching 13 bases. Germline V gene data show CDR1 as SGHTA and CDR2 as FQGNSA. J lost 2 bases, V lost 5 bases, and 6 bases had no gene match. The CDR3 has 16 amino acids. The CDR3 loop reads CASSRALAGGPYEQYF. The CDR3, as DNA: TGTGCCAGCAGCCGAGCACTAGCGGGAGGGCCCTACGAGCAGTACTTC.

The chain has TRBV19 and TRBJ1-1; 9 positions agree with TRBD1. V trimming: 5 bases; J trimming: 2 bases; junction bases outside the gene matches: 6. CDR3 length equals 15 residues. Germline V gene data show CDR1 as LNHDA and CDR2 as SQIVND (reference sequence). For the CDR3, the DNA is TGTGCCAGTAGTGCGGACAGGGGATATAACACTGAAGCTTTCTTT. Translating gives CASSADRGYNTEAFF.

This chain links TRBV9 with TRBJ2-5; D unresolved. The CDR3 has 15 residues. V gave up 0 bases and J gave up 5 bases, with 14 bases separating them. CDR1 is SGDLS, CDR2 YYNGEE, per germline. CDR3 sequence reads: CASSVGRAEEETQYF. The CDR3 DNA reads TGTGCCAGCAGCGTAGGGAGAGCCGAAGAGGAGACCCAGTACTTC.

Only a few counts were recorded for this clone. The chain links TRBV15 to TRBJ1-4; possible D gene TRBD1, 6 bases. The germline V gene has CDR1 LNHNV and CDR2 YYDKDF (reference sequence). Between the trimmed V and J ends, which lost 1 base and 4 bases, there was a span of 10 bases. The CDR3 consists of 15 residues. In DNA form, the CDR3 reads TGTGCCACCAGCAGAGCGGGGGGCAATAATGAAAAACTGTTTTTT. It specifies CATSRAGGNNEKLFF. Drawing the rest from reference TRBV15 and TRBJ1-4, the complete variable domain is DAMVIQNPRYQVTQFGKPVTLSCSQTLNHNVMYWYQQKSSQAPKLLFHYYDKDFNNEADTPDNFQSRRPNTSFCFLDIRSPGLGDTAMYLCATSRAGGNNEKLFFGSGTQLSVL.

The V call is TRBV2, the J call TRBJ1-3; 7 bases match TRBD1. J gave up 0 bases and V 4 bases, and 3 bases lay outside the gene matches. Germline CDR1 is SNHLY and CDR2 is FYNNEI. The CDR3 extends over 15 amino acids. CDR3 coding DNA: TGTGCCAGCAGTGGTACAGGGGTCTCTGGAAACACCATATATTTT. Protein: CASSGTGVSGNTIYF.

The CDR3: CASTHRGELFF. DNA of the CDR3: TGTGCCAGCACCCATCGGGGGGAGCTGTTTTTT. The genes are TRBV28 and TRBJ2-2; the D is unclear. Germline CDR1 MDHEN, CDR2 SYDVKM. The CDR3 runs 11 residues. Trimming cost V 7 bases and J 8 bases, with 8 bases left between them.

The chain combines TRBV6-6 with TRBJ2-1, with TRBD1 matching 11 bases. The CDR3 is 15 residues long. CDR1 is MNHNY, CDR2 SVGAGI, per germline (reference sequence). V trimming: 5 bases; J trimming: 7 bases; junction bases outside the gene matches: 7. CDR3 nucleotides: TGTGCCAGCAGTCCACGGACAGGGGGCGGGAATGAGCAGTTCTTC. Amino acids: CASSPRTGGGNEQFF.

J is TRBJ2-5 and V is TRBV7-6, with 9 nucleotides matching TRBD1. The CDR3 covers 16 residues. V dropped 6 bases and J dropped 5; count of bases not matched to a gene: 13. Germline CDR1 is SGHVS and CDR2 is FNYEAQ. The CDR3 DNA reads as TGTGCCAGCAGGCCGAACCCCGGGACAGGGTGGGAGACCCAGTACTTC. Translation: CASRPNPGTGWETQYF.

The chain combines TRBV9 with TRBJ1-4; the match to TRBD1 covers 9 bases. J was trimmed by 7 bases and V by 0 bases; bases with no gene match: 7. Germline V gives CDR1 SGDLS, CDR2 YYNGEE. This CDR3 is built from 16 residues. CDR3 sequence reads: CASSVASGTGFEKLFF. DNA of the CDR3: TGTGCCAGCAGCGTAGCGTCAGGGACAGGGTTTGAAAAACTGTTTTTT. The complete variable domain, with remaining parts taken from reference TRBV9 and TRBJ1-4, reads DSGVTQTPKHLITATGQRVTLRCSPRSGDLSVYWYQQSLDQGLQFLIQYYNGEERAKGNILERFSAQQFPDLHSELNLSSLELGDSALYFCASSVASGTGFEKLFFGSGTQLSVL.

There are a few counts of this clone. The gene calls are TRBV2 and TRBJ2-7; TRBD1 matches at 7 bases. This CDR3 has 16 amino acids. CDR1 and CDR2 from the germline V gene are SNHLY and FYNNEI. The J segment lost 0 bases and the V segment lost 7 bases, leaving 12 bases of the junction unmatched. CDR3 sequence (DNA): TGTGCCAGCACTCGAGGGATGACAGGGCTCTCCTACGAGCAGTACTTC. As protein: CASTRGMTGLSYEQYF.